A selection of T cell receptor beta chains follows, all from one sample in a study of cytomegalovirus exposure and HLA in healthy donors. TCRdb's copy holds only in-frame clones and misses some; the assay was immunoSEQ multiplex PCR. Of roughly 180,000 clones in the sample, over 60% were seen once. What was sequenced was PBMCs. The receptor set was obtained from a female donor in good health and CMV-seronegative. Each CDR3 is given with its conserved first and last residue. A D gene is named only where the DNA matches it firmly. A row's size may be missing; if present it is once, few, many or a size class.

J gene: TRBJ2-7; V gene: TRBV10-3; clone size: .; D gene: .; CDR3 protein: CAISLANEQYF; CDR3 DNA: TGTGCCATCAGTCTAGCGAACGAGCAGTACTTC
J gene: TRBJ2-5; V gene: TRBV7-6; clone size: .; D gene: .; CDR3 protein: CASSNGHRAGETQYF; CDR3 DNA: TGTGCCAGCAGCAACGGACATCGGGCCGGGGAGACCCAGTACTTC
J gene: TRBJ2-1; V gene: TRBV7-9; clone size: .; D gene: .; CDR3 protein: CASSSRLELAHNEQFF; CDR3 DNA: TGTGCCAGCAGCTCCAGACTAGAATTGGCACACAATGAGCAGTTCTTC
J gene: TRBJ1-5; V gene: TRBV19; clone size: .; D gene: TRBD1; CDR3 protein: CASSLEGAVPQPQHF; CDR3 DNA: TGTGCCAGTAGTTTGGAGGGGGCTGTCCCTCAGCCCCAGCATTTT
J gene: TRBJ1-2; V gene: TRBV27; clone size: .; D gene: TRBD1; CDR3 protein: CASSLGPGQYGYTF; CDR3 DNA: TGTGCCAGCAGTTTAGGTCCGGGACAGTATGGCTACACCTTC
J gene: TRBJ2-5; V gene: TRBV5-5; clone size: few; D gene: TRBD2; CDR3 protein: CASSFGGGGWRTQETQYF; CDR3 DNA: TGTGCCAGCAGCTTCGGGGGGGGAGGGTGGCGGACCCAAGAGACCCAGTACTTC
J gene: TRBJ2-7; V gene: TRBV23-1; clone size: few; D gene: .; CDR3 protein: CASSQSDSPYEQYF; CDR3 DNA: TGCGCCAGCAGTCAATCGGACAGCCCCTACGAGCAGTACTTC
J gene: TRBJ2-7; V gene: TRBV9; clone size: .; D gene: .; CDR3 protein: CASSVEVANEQYF; CDR3 DNA: TGTGCCAGCAGCGTCGAGGTCGCCAACGAGCAGTACTTC
J gene: TRBJ2-7; V gene: TRBV6-6; clone size: .; D gene: TRBD2; CDR3 protein: CASSYSGGSYEQYF; CDR3 DNA: TGTGCCAGCAGTTACTCGGGGGGGTCCTACGAGCAGTACTTC
J gene: TRBJ1-3; V gene: TRBV30; clone size: .; D gene: .; CDR3 protein: CAWSVQGLNSGNTIYF; CDR3 DNA: TGTGCCTGGAGTGTACAGGGACTAAACTCTGGAAACACCATATATTTT